What follows describes a single TCR beta chain. This record comes from a study of blood T cell repertoires in COVID-19. Whole-study context: Collection of acute and convalescent COVID-19 samples took place in the United States, Italy and Spain.

The CDR3 length is 15 residues. V lost 7 bases to trimming and J lost 4 bases; unmatched junction nucleotides: 4. Looked up from germline, CDR1 is MNHEY and CDR2 is SVGAGI. As handled by the study authors: For nucleated cells, counts were estimated from reference gene primer amplification. Data came from immunoSEQ multiplex PCR; TCRdb stores just in-frame clones and leaves some out. V and J calls and clone size are given by that table; D and trimming were obtained from the DNA. The data contain 75,000 to 100,000 clones, roughly 80% of them seen just once; the ten biggest clones take up about 10%. This sequence originates from a woman over 75 with acute or convalescent COVID-19. The chain is built from TRBV6-5 and TRBJ2-5, with 15 positions matching TRBD2. The sample consisted of peripheral blood. The CDR3 nucleotides are TGTGCCAGCACCAGGACTAGCGGGGGGGCAGAGACCCAGTACTTC. This sequence encodes CASTRTSGGAETQYF.